The subject of this entry is one T cell receptor (beta chain). Measured with immunoSEQ multiplex PCR; TCRdb has only the in-frame clones, and not every one. Of about 22,000 clones detected, 84% appear once; the ten largest clones hold over 50%. These data originate in a study of OX40 agonist ivuxolimab in advanced cancers. Germline assignment: CDR1 LNHDA and CDR2 SQIVND (reference sequence). V shed 8 bases and J 7 bases; nucleotides not matched to a gene: 9. This CDR3 is built from 13 residues. V usage is TRBV19 and J usage is TRBJ1-2; 8 bases are shared with TRBD1. Sequencing used CD4+ or CD8+ T cells sorted from blood, obtained in a trial of the OX40 agonist ivuxolimab. This receptor was identified in an adult with an advanced solid tumor such as melanoma, head and neck, liver or kidney cancer. The CDR3 loop is CASSQGQAVGYTF. The CDR3 nucleotides are TGTGCCAGTTCCCAGGGACAGGCAGTTGGCTACACCTTC.